Listed below are T cell receptor beta chains from one sample, sequenced in a study of shared clonotypes between healthy human individuals. The assay was immunoSEQ multiplex PCR, and TCRdb's table has in-frame clones only and misses some. The sample lists some 2,100,000 clones, about 92% seen once, with more than 1.5% in the top ten. Material for sequencing was naive CD8+ T cells from PBMCs. These receptors all come from a man aged 18 to 35 in good health. Some clones in this sample may be carry-over from other donors' samples. Each CDR3 is given with its conserved first and last residue. Each record gives: clone size, D gene, J gene, V gene, CDR3 protein, CDR3 DNA. The D gene is left open where the match is weak. Expanded clones get a size class; other rows say once, few or many, or leave the size out.

. TRBD2 TRBJ2-7 TRBV19 CASSIGGLGSPHEQYF TGTGCCAGTAGTATTGGGGGACTAGGATCCCCCCACGAGCAGTACTTC
. . TRBJ1-2 TRBV11-2 CASSLGVGAQSYTF TGTGCCAGCAGCTTAGGTGTAGGGGCCCAAAGCTACACCTTC
. TRBD1 TRBJ2-7 TRBV18 CASSGTGDYEQYF TGTGCCAGCTCAGGGACAGGGGATTACGAGCAGTACTTC
. . TRBJ1-2 TRBV15 CATSRDQSPMRGYTF TGTGCCACCAGCAGAGATCAGAGCCCAATGAGGGGCTACACCTTC
. TRBD1 TRBJ2-1 TRBV7-9 CASSLGQGNEQFF TGTGCCAGCAGCTTAGGACAGGGGAATGAGCAGTTCTTC
. . TRBJ1-1 TRBV19 CASSPGPRGRVRTEAFF TGTGCCAGTAGTCCTGGCCCAAGAGGACGCGTTAGGACTGAAGCTTTCTTT
. . TRBJ2-1 TRBV10-3 CATHGGGDNEQFF TGTGCCACACATGGAGGAGGGGACAATGAGCAGTTCTTC
. TRBD2 TRBJ2-7 TRBV11-2 CASSLGISGRAYEQYF TGTGCCAGCAGCTTAGGTATAAGCGGGAGGGCCTACGAGCAGTACTTC
. TRBD1 TRBJ2-7 TRBV29-1 CSVEDSGQASYEQYF TGCAGCGTTGAGGATTCGGGACAGGCCTCCTACGAGCAGTACTTC
. . TRBJ2-1 TRBV9 CASSVATYLGEQFF TGTGCCAGCAGCGTAGCTACTTATTTGGGGGAGCAGTTCTTC
once . TRBJ2-2 TRBV28 CASRNMRQPRPTGELFF TGTGCCAGCAGAAATATGAGGCAGCCCCGACCCACCGGGGAGCTGTTTTTT
. . TRBJ2-3 TRBV7-9 CASSPRLTRDTDTQYF TGTGCCAGCAGCCCCAGACTGACAAGGGACACAGATACGCAGTATTTT
. . TRBJ2-5 TRBV11-2 CASSSLAGTQYF TGTGCCAGCAGCTCACTAGCCGGGACCCAGTACTTC
. . TRBJ2-5 TRBV6-5 CASSRGERGQETQYF TGTGCCAGCAGTAGGGGGGAAAGGGGGCAAGAGACCCAGTACTTC
. TRBD2 TRBJ2-7 TRBV15 CATSSRGGYEQYF TGTGCCACCAGCTCCCGGGGGGGTTACGAGCAGTACTTC
. . TRBJ2-5 TRBV28 CASSLMLQGQETQYF TGTGCCAGCAGTTTAATGCTGCAGGGCCAAGAGACCCAGTACTTC
once . TRBJ2-3 TRBV11-2 CASSSFDSTDTQYF TGTGCCAGCAGCTCCTTCGACAGCACAGATACGCAGTATTTT
. . TRBJ1-1 TRBV5-4 CASSFGTEAFF TGTGCCAGCAGCTTTGGGACTGAAGCTTTCTTT
. TRBD2 TRBJ2-7 TRBV11-2 CASSSLPRTSGLYEQYF TGTGCCAGCAGCTCCCTCCCCCGCACTAGCGGGCTGTACGAGCAGTACTTC
. . TRBJ2-7 TRBV27 CASSFGGSHEQYF TGTGCCAGCAGTTTTGGGGGAAGCCACGAGCAGTACTTC
. TRBD1 TRBJ2-5 TRBV9 CASTTWDRPQETQYF TGTGCCAGCACCACCTGGGACAGACCCCAAGAGACCCAGTACTTC
. . TRBJ2-1 TRBV4-1 CASSQDTGRDEQFF TGCGCCAGCAGCCAAGATACTGGGCGGGATGAGCAGTTCTTC
. TRBD2 TRBJ2-1 TRBV27 CASSLLREAAYNEQFF TGTGCCAGCAGTTTATTGCGGGAGGCTGCCTACAATGAGCAGTTCTTC
. . TRBJ2-7 TRBV7-9 CASSPTGAYEQYF TGTGCCAGCAGCCCCACGGGCGCCTACGAGCAGTACTTC
. TRBD1 TRBJ2-1 TRBV4-1 CASSPEDRRRHEQFF TGCGCCAGCAGCCCCGAGGACAGGCGGAGGCACGAGCAGTTCTTC
once . TRBJ1-2 TRBV27 CASSLFSGRVGYGYTF TGTGCCAGCAGTTTATTCAGTGGCAGGGTAGGGTATGGCTACACCTTC
. . TRBJ1-2 TRBV19 CASSIPQSFWGYTF TGTGCCAGTAGTATCCCCCAGAGTTTTTGGGGCTACACCTTC
. . TRBJ1-1 TRBV27 CASSLWSYGTEAFF TGTGCCAGCAGTTTATGGTCGTACGGGACTGAAGCTTTCTTT
. . TRBJ2-4 TRBV5-8 CASSSVSRDIQYF TGTGCCAGCAGCTCAGTTAGCCGGGACATTCAGTACTTC
. . TRBJ1-5 TRBV27 CASSLTAGRPQHF TGTGCCAGCAGCCTAACGGCAGGGAGGCCCCAGCATTTT
. . TRBJ2-1 TRBV4-1 CASSHQGRAFEWDEQFF TGCGCCAGCAGCCATCAAGGCCGGGCCTTTGAATGGGATGAGCAGTTCTTC
. TRBD2 TRBJ2-3 TRBV5-1 CASSLFGLAGVTGTDTQYF TGCGCCAGCAGCTTGTTTGGACTAGCGGGAGTAACGGGCACAGATACGCAGTATTTT
. . TRBJ2-3 TRBV6-1 CASSGWSRTDTQYF TGTGCCAGCAGTGGATGGTCCCGTACGGATACGCAGTATTTT
. . TRBJ2-7 TRBV4-1 CASSQDPQTYEQYF TGCGCCAGCAGCCAAGACCCCCAGACCTACGAGCAGTACTTC
. . TRBJ2-5 TRBV4-1 CASSQRGAETQYF TGCGCCAGCAGCCAACGGGGCGCAGAGACCCAGTACTTC
few . TRBJ1-2 TRBV4-3 CASSQDRSGSRGYTF TGCGCCAGCAGCCAAGATCGGTCGGGTTCCCGAGGCTACACCTTC
. TRBD1 TRBJ1-4 TRBV4-1 CASSQSDRGSEKLFF TGCGCCAGCAGCCAGTCGGACAGGGGAAGTGAAAAACTGTTTTTT
once TRBD1 TRBJ1-1 TRBV28 CASSEENRGPEAFF TGTGCCAGCAGTGAGGAGAACAGGGGCCCTGAAGCTTTCTTT
. TRBD2 TRBJ2-3 TRBV7-8 CASSLVSRGTSMLDTQYF TGTGCCAGCAGCTTAGTTTCTAGGGGGACTAGTATGTTAGATACGCAGTATTTT
. . TRBJ2-2 TRBV19 CASRIPRENTGELFF TGTGCCAGTAGGATTCCGCGGGAGAACACCGGGGAGCTGTTTTTT
. . TRBJ2-4 TRBV7-9 CASSLADSAGGAKNIQYF TGTGCCAGCAGCTTAGCAGATTCGGCAGGGGGGGCCAAAAACATTCAGTACTTC
. TRBD2 TRBJ2-7 TRBV7-6 CASSLSGGRLMYEQYF TGTGCCAGCAGCCTTTCGGGCGGGAGGTTGATGTACGAGCAGTACTTC
. TRBD2 TRBJ2-5 TRBV5-1 CASSLGWAGDETQYF TGCGCCAGCAGCTTGGGATGGGCGGGGGACGAGACCCAGTACTTC
once . TRBJ2-7 TRBV11-2 CASTPAAAYEQYF TGTGCCAGTACCCCGGCGGCGGCCTACGAGCAGTACTTC
. TRBD1 TRBJ2-1 TRBV28 CATVVDRANEQFF TGTGCCACCGTTGTGGACAGGGCCAATGAGCAGTTCTTC
. . TRBJ1-1 TRBV19 CASRDLMNTEAFF TGTGCCAGTAGGGATCTCATGAACACTGAAGCTTTCTTT
. . TRBJ2-7 TRBV11-2 CASSPDRTPSYEQYF TGTGCCAGCAGCCCCGACAGGACCCCCTCCTACGAGCAGTACTTC
. . TRBJ2-7 TRBV7-9 CASSPPGFRTDEQYF TGTGCCAGCAGCCCCCCCGGATTCCGGACTGACGAGCAGTACTTC
. . TRBJ1-4 TRBV13 CASSPGPDTQKLFF TGTGCCAGCAGCCCCGGTCCGGACACGCAAAAACTGTTTTTT
once TRBD1 TRBJ2-7 TRBV7-9 CASSLTGQGPSYEQYF TGTGCCAGCAGCTTAACCGGACAGGGGCCTTCCTACGAGCAGTACTTC